Listed below are T cell receptor beta chains from one sample, sequenced in a study of T-cell memory formation after mild COVID-19. Each CDR3 protein gets one entry after TCRdb re-called the 5' RACE reads with MiXCR. The sample comprises a few hundred thousand distinct CDR3 sequences, roughly 9.4% of which are singletons, and 20% to 25% rests with the top ten. Sequenced sample: PBMCs or a T cell subset sorted from them (not recorded which). All receptors derive from a man younger than 35 who had mild COVID-19 (a few samples of this study predate the infection). Cell type and time point are not known. The CDR3 runs from the conserved cysteine through the conserved F or W. The order of the fields is V gene, D gene, clone size, J gene, CDR3 protein, CDR3 DNA. A D gene is named only where the DNA matches it firmly. A row's size may be missing; if present it is once, few, many or a size class.

TRBV6-5	TRBD2	-	TRBJ2-4	CASSAPGLAGGIQYF	TGTGCCAGCAGCGCACCGGGACTAGCGGGTGGCATTCAGTACTTC
TRBV2	-	few	TRBJ2-5	CASSHVGLGETQYF	TGTGCCAGCAGCCACGTGGGGCTGGGGGAGACCCAGTACTTC
TRBV20-1	TRBD1	many	TRBJ2-6	CSAGQGAGANVLTF	TGCAGTGCGGGGCAGGGGGCTGGGGCCAACGTCCTGACTTTC
TRBV4-3	-	-	TRBJ2-3	CASSQDGIRVGDTQYF	TGCGCCAGCAGCCAAGATGGGATACGGGTCGGAGATACGCAGTATTTT
TRBV20-1	-	many	TRBJ2-4	CSARGAGTNIQYF	TGCAGTGCTAGAGGGGCAGGGACGAACATTCAGTACTTC
TRBV19	-	-	TRBJ1-4	CASSIRGEKLFF	TGTGCCAGTAGTATTCGGGGAGAAAAACTGTTTTTT
TRBV9	-	few	TRBJ2-3	CASSPAMGGPFTDTQYF	TGTGCCAGCAGCCCCGCTATGGGGGGGCCTTTCACAGATACGCAGTATTTT
TRBV5-1	TRBD1	-	TRBJ1-5	CASSLGGGKPQHF	TGCGCCAGCAGCTTGGGAGGGGGCAAGCCCCAGCATTTT
TRBV7-9	-	-	TRBJ2-3	CASSPGGKGADTQYF	TGTGCCAGCAGCCCCGGGGGGAAGGGGGCAGATACGCAGTATTTT
TRBV20-1	-	-	TRBJ1-2	CSARGTSYGYTF	TGCAGTGCTAGGGGGACCAGCTATGGCTACACCTTC
TRBV15	-	few	TRBJ2-1	CATSRDSAVYNEQFF	TGTGCCACCAGCAGAGATTCGGCGGTTTACAATGAGCAGTTCTTC
TRBV20-1	TRBD1	-	TRBJ2-1	CSAGDRGLNNEQFF	TGCAGTGCGGGGGACAGGGGGCTAAACAATGAGCAGTTCTTC
TRBV7-2	-	few	TRBJ1-2	CASSSYRVSGYTF	TGTGCCAGCAGCTCGTACAGGGTGTCCGGCTACACCTTC
TRBV5-1	TRBD2	few	TRBJ2-1	CASSSPERGRTYNEQFF	TGCGCCAGCAGCTCCCCCGAGCGGGGGCGCACCTACAATGAGCAGTTCTTC
TRBV5-5	-	few	TRBJ1-2	CASSREGYGYTF	TGTGCCAGCAGCCGAGAGGGGTATGGCTACACCTTC
TRBV7-8	-	-	TRBJ2-1	CASSLKLNEQFF	TGTGCCAGCAGCTTAAAACTTAATGAGCAGTTCTTC
TRBV5-1	-	many	TRBJ1-6	CASSNSPESPLHF	TGCGCCAGCAGCAACTCCCCGGAGTCACCCCTCCACTTT